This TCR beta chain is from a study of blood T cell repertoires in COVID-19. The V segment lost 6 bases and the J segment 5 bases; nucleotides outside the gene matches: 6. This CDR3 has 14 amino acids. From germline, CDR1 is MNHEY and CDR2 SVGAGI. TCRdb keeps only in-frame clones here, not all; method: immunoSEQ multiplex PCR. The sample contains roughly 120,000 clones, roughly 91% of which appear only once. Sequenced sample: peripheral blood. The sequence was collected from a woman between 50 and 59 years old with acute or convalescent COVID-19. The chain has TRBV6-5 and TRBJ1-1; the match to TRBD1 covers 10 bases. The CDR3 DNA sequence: TGTGCCAGCAGGGTCGACAGGGGGCTTACTGAAGCTTTCTTT. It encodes CASRVDRGLTEAFF.